These 13 T cell receptor beta chains were sequenced from one sample in a study of blood T cell repertoires in COVID-19. The assay was immunoSEQ multiplex PCR, and TCRdb's table has in-frame clones only and misses some. The sample lists some 200,000 clones; under 90% were seen once. Sequences were obtained from peripheral blood. The receptors derive from a woman aged 70-85 years with COVID-19, enrolled during active disease.

The chain uses TRBV24-1 and TRBJ2-3, with 10 bases that match TRBD2. Per the germline V gene, CDR1 is KGHDR and CDR2 is SFDVKD. The V segment lost 4 bases and the J segment 4 bases; nucleotides outside the gene matches: 4. The CDR3 covers 15 residues. The CDR3 sequence: CATSESGTSADTQYF. CDR3 DNA sequence: TGTGCCACCAGTGAGTCCGGGACTAGCGCAGATACGCAGTATTTT.

Only one count was recorded for this clone. J is TRBJ1-5 and V is TRBV7-9; a weak D match, TRBD1 (5 bases). Trimming shortened V by 1 base and J by 0 bases, and 7 bases separated the two germline ends. Germline V gives CDR1 SEHNR, CDR2 FQNEAQ (reference sequence). CDR3 length: 15 residues. DNA for the CDR3: TGTGCCAGCAGCTTAGTGGGGGGTAGCAATCAGCCCCAGCATTTT. This codes for CASSLVGGSNQPQHF.

The rearrangement links TRBV6-5 to TRBJ1-4; D possibly corresponds to TRBD1 (5 bases). Germline V CDR1 and CDR2: MNHEY, SVGAGI. CDR3 length: 15 residues. V dropped 7 bases and J dropped 0 bases, with 12 bases sitting between them. The CDR3 reads CASTSGGATNEKLFF. The CDR3 DNA reads TGTGCCAGCACCTCCGGAGGGGCAACTAATGAAAAACTGTTTTTT.

A few counts support this clone. The CDR3 loop is CASRQRSGGNTGELFF. The CDR3 DNA reads TGTGCCAGCAGACAAAGGTCGGGGGGAAACACCGGGGAGCTGTTTTTT. V and J are TRBV13 and TRBJ2-2; 7 bases are shared with TRBD2. There are 16 residues in the CDR3. Trimming removed 6 bases from V and 2 bases from J; junction bases left unmatched: 9. CDR1 is PRHDT, CDR2 FYEKMQ, per germline (reference sequence).

The J gene is TRBJ2-2, the V gene TRBV5-4; 9 bases align to TRBD1. The J segment lost 6 bases and the V segment lost 4 bases, leaving 10 bases of the junction unmatched. The CDR3 contains 16 residues. Germline CDR1 and CDR2: SGHNT and YYREEE (reference sequence). The CDR3 coding sequence is TGTGCCAGCAGCCCTTACAGGGGGCGATTCCCCGGGGAGCTGTTTTTT. Amino acids: CASSPYRGRFPGELFF. The whole variable domain, remainder taken from reference TRBV5-4 and TRBJ2-2, is ETGVTQSPTHLIKTRGQQVTLRCSSQSGHNTVSWYQQALGQGPQFIFQYYREEENGRGNFPPRFSGLQFPNYSSELNVNALELDDSALYLCASSPYRGRFPGELFFGEGSRLTVL.

The chain uses TRBV9 and TRBJ2-5; possibly TRBD2 for D (6 bases). This CDR3 region has 14 residues. Germline lookup yields CDR1 SGDLS and CDR2 YYNGEE. The germline V and J ends were trimmed by 4 bases and 7 bases, with 17 bases remaining between them. The CDR3 is CASSPRDAGGTQYF. The CDR3 nucleotides read TGTGCCAGCAGCCCCCGAGACGCCGGGGGGACCCAGTACTTC.

The rearrangement uses TRBV4-1 and TRBJ2-2; 15 nucleotides line up with TRBD2. The CDR3 totals 18 residues. Per the germline V gene, CDR1 is MGHRA and CDR2 is YSYEKL. V trimming: 4 bases; J trimming: 6 bases; junction bases outside the gene matches: 9. DNA of the CDR3: TGCGCCAGCAGCCCGTGGGGACTAGCGGGAGGAAGCTCCGGGGAGCTGTTTTTT. Translation gives CASSPWGLAGGSSGELFF.

The chain carries TRBV12-3 or TRBV12-4 and TRBJ2-7; D is ambiguous. The CDR3 has 12 amino acids. V was trimmed by 5 bases and J by 3 bases, leaving 8 bases between them. The CDR3 sequence is CASSRHGYEQYV. CDR3 bases: TGTGCCAGCAGTCGACACGGCTACGAGCAGTACGTC.

This clone was observed once. V gene TRBV20-1 combines with J gene TRBJ2-3, with D hard to call. The CDR3 is 11 amino acids. V lost 6 bases and J lost 1, with 5 bases in between. Germline values: CDR1 DFQATT, CDR2 SNEGSKA (reference sequence). CDR3 amino acids: CSARGTDTQYF. The CDR3 DNA reads as TGCAGTGCACGAGGCACAGATACGCAGTATTTT.

The count of this clone is one. The gene calls are TRBV11-2 and TRBJ1-1; TRBD1 agrees at 8 bases. V gave up 4 bases and J gave up 3 bases; unmatched junction bases: 7. The CDR3 extends over 15 amino acids. Germline values: CDR1 SGHAT, CDR2 FQNNGV. The CDR3 DNA sequence: TGTGCCAGCAGCTCCCCATACAGGGGGGACACTGAAGCTTTCTTT. It specifies CASSSPYRGDTEAFF.

This chain connects TRBV30 to TRBJ1-3; D is possibly TRBD1 (6 bases). The length of the CDR3 is 15 residues. CDR1 and CDR2 (germline): GTSNPN, SVGIG (reference sequence). Trimming cost V 2 bases and J 2 bases, with 13 bases left between them. For the CDR3, the DNA is TGTGCCTGGAGTCCGGACGGGACACCTGGAAACACCATATATTTT. The encoded protein is CAWSPDGTPGNTIYF.

In this sample, this clone turned up a few times. The chain has TRBV29-1 and TRBJ1-1; D ambiguous. The CDR3 loop spans 10 amino acids. Germline-derived CDR1 and CDR2 are SQVTM and ANQGSEA. V lost 4 bases and J lost 6, with 6 bases in between. The CDR3 coding sequence is TGCAGCGTTGGAGGGTCTGAAGCTTTCTTT. It specifies CSVGGSEAFF.

V usage is TRBV11-3 and J usage is TRBJ2-1, with 10 positions matching TRBD2. V lost 1 base and J lost 0; bases outside the gene matches: 9. There are 19 residues in the CDR3. CDR1 and CDR2 from the germline V gene are SGHNT and YENEEA. CDR3 amino acids: CASSLVAGGPGSSYNEQFF. The CDR3 nucleotides read TGTGCCAGCAGCTTAGTAGCGGGAGGCCCCGGCAGCTCCTACAATGAGCAGTTCTTC. Looking up the rest from reference TRBV11-3 and TRBJ2-1 gives the full variable domain: EAGVVQSPRYKIIEKKQPVAFWCNPISGHNTLYWYLQNLGQGPELLIRYENEEAVDDSQLPKDRFSAERLKGVDSTLKIQPAELGDSAVYLCASSLVAGGPGSSYNEQFFGPGTRLTVL.